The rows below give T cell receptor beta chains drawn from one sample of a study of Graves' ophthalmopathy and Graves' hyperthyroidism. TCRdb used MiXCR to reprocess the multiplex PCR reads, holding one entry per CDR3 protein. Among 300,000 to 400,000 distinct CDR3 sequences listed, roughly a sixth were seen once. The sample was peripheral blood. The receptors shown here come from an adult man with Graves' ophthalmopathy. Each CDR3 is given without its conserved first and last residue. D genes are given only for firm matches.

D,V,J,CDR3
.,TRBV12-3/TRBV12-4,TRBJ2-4,ASSVDRKNIQY
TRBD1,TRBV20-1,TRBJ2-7,SASLDRGLSHEQY
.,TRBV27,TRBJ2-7,ASSREGRLTYEQY
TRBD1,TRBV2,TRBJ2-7,ASSPTGTGARLGY
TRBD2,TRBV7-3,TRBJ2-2,ASSSTAGTSANTGELF
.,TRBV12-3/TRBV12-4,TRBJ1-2,ASSLFEGNGYT
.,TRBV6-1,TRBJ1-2,ASSTLTVINGYI
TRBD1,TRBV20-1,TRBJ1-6,SAQGQAASPLH
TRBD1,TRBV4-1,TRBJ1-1,ASSQYQGALNTEAF
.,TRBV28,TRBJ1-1,ASRPLGKTEAF
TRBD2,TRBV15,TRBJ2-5,ATSRAGGVQETQY
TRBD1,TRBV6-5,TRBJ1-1,ASSTAGTGASAEAF
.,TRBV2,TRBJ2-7,ATQGQNYEQY
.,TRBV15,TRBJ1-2,ATSRDLFGVTAGYT
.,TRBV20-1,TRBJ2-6,SARDNSGANVLT
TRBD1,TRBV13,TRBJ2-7,ASSGGQGIYEQY
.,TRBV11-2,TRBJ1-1,ASSLAGLLGYAF
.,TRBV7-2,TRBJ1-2,ASSLPEDGYT
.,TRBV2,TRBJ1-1,ASGRTGNTEAF
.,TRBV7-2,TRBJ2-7,ASSLWRGEEQY
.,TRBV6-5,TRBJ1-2,ASSYSKASGGYT
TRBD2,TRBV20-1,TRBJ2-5,SARGGIAGLQETQY
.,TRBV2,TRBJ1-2,ASHTSPNYGYT
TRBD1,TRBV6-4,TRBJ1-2,ASSDWDRDYGYI
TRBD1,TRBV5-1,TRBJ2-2,ASRDGQGKTGELF
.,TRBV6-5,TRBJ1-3,ASSWDAPSNSGNTIY
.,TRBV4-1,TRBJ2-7,ASSQPVARRHEQY
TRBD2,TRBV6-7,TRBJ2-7,ASSYRIRTSGPGWDAREQY
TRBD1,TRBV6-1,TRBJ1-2,ASSDRVMGGYT
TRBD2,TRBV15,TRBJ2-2,ATSRGRLAEGERELF
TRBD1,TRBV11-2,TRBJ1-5,ASSFDHTGTGVQPQH